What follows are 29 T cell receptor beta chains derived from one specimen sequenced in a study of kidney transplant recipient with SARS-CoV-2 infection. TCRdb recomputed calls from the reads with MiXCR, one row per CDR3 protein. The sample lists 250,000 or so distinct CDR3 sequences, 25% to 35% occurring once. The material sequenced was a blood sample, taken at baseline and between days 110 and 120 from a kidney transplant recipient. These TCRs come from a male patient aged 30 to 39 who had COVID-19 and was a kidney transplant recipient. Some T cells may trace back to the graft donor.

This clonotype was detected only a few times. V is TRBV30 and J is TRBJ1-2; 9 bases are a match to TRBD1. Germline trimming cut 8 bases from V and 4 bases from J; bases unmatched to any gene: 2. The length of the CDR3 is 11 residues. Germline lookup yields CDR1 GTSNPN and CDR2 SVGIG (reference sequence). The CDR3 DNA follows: TGTGCCCTGGACAGGGGCTATGGCTACACCTTC. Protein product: CALDRGYGYTF.

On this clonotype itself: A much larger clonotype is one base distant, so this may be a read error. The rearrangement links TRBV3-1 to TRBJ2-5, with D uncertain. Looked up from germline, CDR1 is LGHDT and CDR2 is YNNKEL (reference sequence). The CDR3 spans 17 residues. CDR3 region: CAGSRLVPISFSETQYF. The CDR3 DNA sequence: TGTGCCGGCAGCCGTTTAGTTCCCATTTCTTTCTCTGAGACCCAGTACTTC.

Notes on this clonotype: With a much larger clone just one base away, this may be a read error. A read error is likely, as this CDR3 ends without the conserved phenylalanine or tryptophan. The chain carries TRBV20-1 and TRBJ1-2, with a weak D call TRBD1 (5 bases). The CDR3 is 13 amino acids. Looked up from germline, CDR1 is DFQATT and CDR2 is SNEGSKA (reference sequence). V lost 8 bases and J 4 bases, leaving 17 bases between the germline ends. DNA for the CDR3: TGCAGTCACGGGGCCGGGGCCCTCTATGGCTACACCTCC. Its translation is CSHGAGALYGYTS.

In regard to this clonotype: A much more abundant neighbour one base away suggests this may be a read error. As DNA, the CDR3 is TGTGTCAGCAGCTTGGTCCTGGGTGAGCAGTTCTTC. Translated: CVSSLVLGEQFF. The chain has TRBV5-6 and TRBJ2-1; D call uncertain. This CDR3 spans 12 amino acids. CDR1 and CDR2 (germline): SGHDT, YYEEEE. The full variable domain, its missing parts supplied by reference TRBV5-6 and TRBJ2-1, is DAGVTQSPTHLIKTRGQQVTLRCSPKSGHDTVSWYQQALGQGPQFIFQYYEEEERQRGNFPDRFSGHQFPNYSSELNVNALLLGDSALYLCVSSLVLGEQFFGPGTRLTVL.

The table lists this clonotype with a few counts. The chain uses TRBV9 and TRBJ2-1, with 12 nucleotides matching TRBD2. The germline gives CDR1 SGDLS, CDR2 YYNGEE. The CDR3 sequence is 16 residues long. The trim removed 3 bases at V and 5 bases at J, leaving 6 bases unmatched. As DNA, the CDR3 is TGTGCCAGCAGCGCTTCCCTAGCGGGAGGGGACAATGAGCAGTTCTTC. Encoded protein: CASSASLAGGDNEQFF.

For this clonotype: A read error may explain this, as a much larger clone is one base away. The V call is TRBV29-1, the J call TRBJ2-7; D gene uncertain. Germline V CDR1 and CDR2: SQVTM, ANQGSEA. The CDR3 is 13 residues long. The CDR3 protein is CSVASQLSYEQHF. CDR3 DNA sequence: TGCAGCGTTGCGTCGCAACTTTCCTACGAGCAGCACTTC.

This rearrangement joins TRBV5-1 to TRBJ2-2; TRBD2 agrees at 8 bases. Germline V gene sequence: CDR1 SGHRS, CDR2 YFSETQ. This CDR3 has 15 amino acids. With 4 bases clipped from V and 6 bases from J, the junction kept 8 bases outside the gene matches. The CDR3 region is CASSLSPRGAGELFF. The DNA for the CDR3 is TGCGCCAGCAGCCTCTCCCCGCGGGGGGCCGGGGAGCTGTTTTTT.

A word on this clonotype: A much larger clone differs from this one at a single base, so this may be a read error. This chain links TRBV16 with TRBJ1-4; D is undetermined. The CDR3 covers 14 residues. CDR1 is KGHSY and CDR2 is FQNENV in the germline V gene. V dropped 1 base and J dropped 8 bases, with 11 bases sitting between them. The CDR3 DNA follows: TGTGCCAGCAGCCAATGGAGGGCTGACGAAAAACTGTTTTTT. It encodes CASSQWRADEKLFF.

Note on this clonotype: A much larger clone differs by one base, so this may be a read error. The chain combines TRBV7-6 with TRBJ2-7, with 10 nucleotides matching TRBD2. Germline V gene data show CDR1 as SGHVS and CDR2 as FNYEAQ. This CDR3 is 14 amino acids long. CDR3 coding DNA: TGTGCCAGCAGCTTAGATTTCCTAGCGGGAGCTATGCACTTC. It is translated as CASSLDFLAGAMHF.

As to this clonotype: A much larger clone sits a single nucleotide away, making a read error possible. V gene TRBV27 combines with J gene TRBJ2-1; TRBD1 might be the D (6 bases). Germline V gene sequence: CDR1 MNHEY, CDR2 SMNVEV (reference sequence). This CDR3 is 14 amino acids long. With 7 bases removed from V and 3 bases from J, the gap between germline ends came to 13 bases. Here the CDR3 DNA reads TGTGCCAGCAAGTACAGGGTCCTCTACAATGAGCAGTTCTTC. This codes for CASKYRVLYNEQFF.

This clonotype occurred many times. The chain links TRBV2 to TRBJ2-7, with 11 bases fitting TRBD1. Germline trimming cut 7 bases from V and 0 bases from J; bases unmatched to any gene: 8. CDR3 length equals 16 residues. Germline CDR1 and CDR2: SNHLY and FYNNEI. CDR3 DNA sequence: TGTGCCAGCACCCCGGGACAGGGGGTCTTCTCCTACGAGCAGTACTTC. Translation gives CASTPGQGVFSYEQYF.

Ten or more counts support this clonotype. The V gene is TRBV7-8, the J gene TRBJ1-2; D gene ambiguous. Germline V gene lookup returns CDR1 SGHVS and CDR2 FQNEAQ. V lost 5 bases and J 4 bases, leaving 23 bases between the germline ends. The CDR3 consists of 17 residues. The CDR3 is CASSHSLFTRKTYGYTF. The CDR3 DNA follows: TGTGCCAGCAGCCACTCATTGTTTACCCGAAAGACCTATGGCTACACCTTC.

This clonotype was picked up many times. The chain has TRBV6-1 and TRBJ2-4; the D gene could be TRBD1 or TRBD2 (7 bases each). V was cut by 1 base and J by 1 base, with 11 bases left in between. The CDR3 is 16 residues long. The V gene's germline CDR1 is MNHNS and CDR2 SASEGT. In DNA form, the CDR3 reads TGTGCCAGCAGTGAAGGCAGGGGGGGTGCCAAAAACATTCAGTACTTC. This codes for CASSEGRGGAKNIQYF.

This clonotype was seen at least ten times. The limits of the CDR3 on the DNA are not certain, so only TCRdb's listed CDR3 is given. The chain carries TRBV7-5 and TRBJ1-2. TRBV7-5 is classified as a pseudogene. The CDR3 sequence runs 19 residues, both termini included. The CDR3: CISVPESKHEVGKTYGYTF.

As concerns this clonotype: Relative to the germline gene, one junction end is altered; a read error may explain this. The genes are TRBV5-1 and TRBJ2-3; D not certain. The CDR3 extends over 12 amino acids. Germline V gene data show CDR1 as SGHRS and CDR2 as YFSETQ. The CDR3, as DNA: TGCGCCAGCAGCTCCGGCTCAGATGCGCAGTATTTT. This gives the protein CASSSGSDAQYF.

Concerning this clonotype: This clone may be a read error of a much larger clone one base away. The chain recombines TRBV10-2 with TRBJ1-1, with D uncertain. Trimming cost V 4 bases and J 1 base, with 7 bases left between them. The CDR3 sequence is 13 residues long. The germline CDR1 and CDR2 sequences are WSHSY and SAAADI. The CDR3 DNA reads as TGCGCCAGCAGTGGGGCGAAGAACACTGAAGCTTTCTTT. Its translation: CASSGAKNTEAFF.

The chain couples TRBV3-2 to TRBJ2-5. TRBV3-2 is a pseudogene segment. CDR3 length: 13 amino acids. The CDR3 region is CAISPSIQETQYF. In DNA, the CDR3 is TGTGCCATCAGCCCGTCGATTCAAGAGACCCAGTACTTC.

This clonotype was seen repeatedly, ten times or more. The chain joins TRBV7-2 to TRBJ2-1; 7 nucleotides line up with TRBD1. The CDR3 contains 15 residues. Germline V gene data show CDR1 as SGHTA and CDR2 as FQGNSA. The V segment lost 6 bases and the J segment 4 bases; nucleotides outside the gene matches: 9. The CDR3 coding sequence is TGTGCCAGCAGTTTCGACAGGGACAATTACAATGAGCAGTTCTTC. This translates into CASSFDRDNYNEQFF.

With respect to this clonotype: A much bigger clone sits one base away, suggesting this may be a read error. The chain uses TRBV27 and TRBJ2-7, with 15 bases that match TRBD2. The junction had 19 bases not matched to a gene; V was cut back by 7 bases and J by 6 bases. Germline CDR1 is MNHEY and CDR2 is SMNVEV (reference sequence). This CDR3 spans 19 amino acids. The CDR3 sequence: CASIRATGLAGGDSSEQYV. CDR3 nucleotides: TGTGCCAGCATACGTGCCACGGGACTAGCGGGAGGCGATTCTTCCGAGCAGTACGTC.

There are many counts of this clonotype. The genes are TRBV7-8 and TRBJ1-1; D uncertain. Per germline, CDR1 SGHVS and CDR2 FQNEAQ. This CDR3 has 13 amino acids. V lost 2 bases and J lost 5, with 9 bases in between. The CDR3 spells CASSLSIATEAFF. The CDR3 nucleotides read TGTGCCAGCAGCTTAAGTATCGCTACTGAAGCTTTCTTT.

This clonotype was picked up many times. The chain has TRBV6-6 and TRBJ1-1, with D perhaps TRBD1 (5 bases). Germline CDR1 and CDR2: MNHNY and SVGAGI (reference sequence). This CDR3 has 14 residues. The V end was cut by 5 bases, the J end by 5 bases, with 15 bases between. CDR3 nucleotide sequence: TGTGCCAGCAGTCTTCCGGGGGGGAGAACTGAAGCTTTCTTT. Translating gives CASSLPGGRTEAFF.

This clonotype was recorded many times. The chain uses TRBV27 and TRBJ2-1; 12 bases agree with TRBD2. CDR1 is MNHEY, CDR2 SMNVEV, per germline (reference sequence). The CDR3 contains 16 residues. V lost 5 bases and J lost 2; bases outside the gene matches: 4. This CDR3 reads CASSKLAGGPYNEQFF. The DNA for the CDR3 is TGTGCCAGCAGTAAACTAGCGGGGGGTCCCTACAATGAGCAGTTCTTC.

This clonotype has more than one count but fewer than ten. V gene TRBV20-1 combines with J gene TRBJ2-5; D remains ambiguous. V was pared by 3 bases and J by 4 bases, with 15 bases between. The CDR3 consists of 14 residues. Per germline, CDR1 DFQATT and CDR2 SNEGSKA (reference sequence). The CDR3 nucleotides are TGCAGTGCTAGGCGGCAGGCCAAGGTAGAGACCCAGTACTTC. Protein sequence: CSARRQAKVETQYF.

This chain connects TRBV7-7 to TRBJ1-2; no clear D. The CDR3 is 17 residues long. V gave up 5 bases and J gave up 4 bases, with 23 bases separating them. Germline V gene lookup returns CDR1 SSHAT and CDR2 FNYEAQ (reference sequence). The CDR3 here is CASSRATKCRKTYGYTF. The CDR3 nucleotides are TGTGCCAGCAGCCGCGCAACTAAGTGCCGAAAGACCTATGGCTACACCTTC.

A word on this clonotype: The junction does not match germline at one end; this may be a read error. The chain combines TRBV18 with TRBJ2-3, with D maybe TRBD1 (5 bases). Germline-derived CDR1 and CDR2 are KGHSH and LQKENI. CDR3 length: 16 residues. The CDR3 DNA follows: TGTACCAGCTCAACTCCGGCAGGGTCGAACACAGATACGCAGTATTTT. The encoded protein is CTSSTPAGSNTDTQYF.

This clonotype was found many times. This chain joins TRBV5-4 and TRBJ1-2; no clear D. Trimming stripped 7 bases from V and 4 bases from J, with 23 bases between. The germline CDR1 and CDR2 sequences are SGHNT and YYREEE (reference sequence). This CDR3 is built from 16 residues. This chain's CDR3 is CASQEGVPGKTYGYTF. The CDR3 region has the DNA TGTGCCAGCCAGGAGGGCGTACCAGGAAAGACCTATGGCTACACCTTC. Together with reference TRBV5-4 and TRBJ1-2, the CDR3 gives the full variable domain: ETGVTQSPTHLIKTRGQQVTLRCSSQSGHNTVSWYQQALGQGPQFIFQYYREEENGRGNFPPRFSGLQFPNYSSELNVNALELDDSALYLCASQEGVPGKTYGYTFGSGTRLTVV.

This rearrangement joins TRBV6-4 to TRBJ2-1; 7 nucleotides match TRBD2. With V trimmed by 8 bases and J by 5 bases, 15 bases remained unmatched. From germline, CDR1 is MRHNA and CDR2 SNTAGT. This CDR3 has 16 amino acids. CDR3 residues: CASSLSGGIRHNEQFF. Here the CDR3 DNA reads TGTGCCAGCTCCCTCTCGGGGGGTATCCGCCACAATGAGCAGTTCTTC.

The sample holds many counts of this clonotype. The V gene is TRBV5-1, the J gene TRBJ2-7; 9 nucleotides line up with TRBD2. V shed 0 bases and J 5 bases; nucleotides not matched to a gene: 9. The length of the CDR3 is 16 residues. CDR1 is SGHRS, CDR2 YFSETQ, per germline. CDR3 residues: CASSLVNLPSGNEQYF. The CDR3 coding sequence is TGCGCCAGCAGCTTGGTCAACCTCCCTAGCGGGAACGAGCAGTACTTC.

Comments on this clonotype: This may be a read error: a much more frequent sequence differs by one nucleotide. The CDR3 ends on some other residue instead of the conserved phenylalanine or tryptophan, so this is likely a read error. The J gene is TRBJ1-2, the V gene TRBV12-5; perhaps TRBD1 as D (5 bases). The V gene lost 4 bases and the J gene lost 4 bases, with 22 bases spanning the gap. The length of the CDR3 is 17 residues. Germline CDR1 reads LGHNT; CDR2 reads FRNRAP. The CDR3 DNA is TGTGCTAGTGGTTCGCCAAGTTTGCAGGGAAAGACCTATGGCTACACCTCC. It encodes CASGSPSLQGKTYGYTS.